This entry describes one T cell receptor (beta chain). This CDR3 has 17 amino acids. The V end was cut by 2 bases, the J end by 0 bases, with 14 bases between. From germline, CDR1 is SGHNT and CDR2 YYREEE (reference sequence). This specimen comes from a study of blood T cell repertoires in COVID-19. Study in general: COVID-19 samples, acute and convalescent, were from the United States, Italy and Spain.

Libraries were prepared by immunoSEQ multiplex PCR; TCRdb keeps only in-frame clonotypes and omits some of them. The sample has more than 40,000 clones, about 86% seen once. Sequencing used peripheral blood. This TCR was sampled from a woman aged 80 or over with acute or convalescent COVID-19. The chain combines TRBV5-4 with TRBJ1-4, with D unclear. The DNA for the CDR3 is TGTGCCAGCAGCTTCAAAGCTTCGCCTGCAACTAATGAAAAACTGTTTTTT. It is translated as CASSFKASPATNEKLFF.